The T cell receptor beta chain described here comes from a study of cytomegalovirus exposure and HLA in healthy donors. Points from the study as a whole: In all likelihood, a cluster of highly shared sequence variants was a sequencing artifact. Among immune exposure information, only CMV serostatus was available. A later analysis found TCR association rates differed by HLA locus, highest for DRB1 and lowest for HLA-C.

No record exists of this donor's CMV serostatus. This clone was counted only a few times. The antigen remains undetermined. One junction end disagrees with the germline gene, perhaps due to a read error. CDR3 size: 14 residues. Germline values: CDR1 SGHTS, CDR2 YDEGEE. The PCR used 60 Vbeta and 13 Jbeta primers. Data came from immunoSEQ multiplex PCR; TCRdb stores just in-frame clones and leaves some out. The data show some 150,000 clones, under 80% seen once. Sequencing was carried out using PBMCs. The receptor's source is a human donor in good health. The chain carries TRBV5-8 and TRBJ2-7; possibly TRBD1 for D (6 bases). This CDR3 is CASSSAIHRAPKDF. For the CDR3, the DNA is TGTGCCAGCAGCTCAGCAATCCACAGGGCCCCCAAGGACTTC. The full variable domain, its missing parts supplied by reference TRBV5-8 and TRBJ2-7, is EAGVTQSPTHLIKTRGQQATLRCSPISGHTSVYWYQQALGLGLQFLLWYDEGEERNRGNFPPRFSGRQFPNYSSELNVNALELEDSALYLCASSSAIHRAPKDFGPGTRLTVT.